This T cell receptor beta chain was profiled in a study of identical twins. This clonotype was recorded a few times. Its antigen is unknown. Study-wide findings and caveats: A cross-sectional statistical analysis, not follow-up of the same donors, supported the conclusions.

CDR3 length: 12 amino acids. Trimming removed 3 bases at V and 12 bases at J, with 11 bases between. Template switching added a universal primer site; cDNA carried unique molecular identifiers. TCRdb reprocessed the 5' RACE reads via MiXCR and lists one record per CDR3 protein. The repertoire has 570,000 or so distinct CDR3 sequences, 7.5% to 10% of them found once; the top ten carry around 3.2%. The data also belong to a second study, concerning yellow fever vaccine responses in identical twins.

The gene calls are TRBV12-3 or TRBV12-4 and TRBJ2-2; possibly TRBD2 for D (5 bases). Sequencing was carried out using PBMCs. The TCR originated in a woman under 30 in good health. DNA of the CDR3: TGTGCCAGCAGTTTTGAGGGTCCTCAGCTGTTTTTT. This sequence encodes CASSFEGPQLFF.